Included here is one T cell receptor beta chain sequence, with context. Its cognate antigen is unknown. In germline, CDR1 is SGHTA, CDR2 FQGNSA. V dropped 5 bases and J dropped 6; count of bases not matched to a gene: 5. The CDR3 has 14 amino acids. This sample is drawn from a study of shared clonotypes between healthy human individuals. Tens of thousands of T cell genomes (roughly 190 ng DNA) went into each sorted-subset replicate. Measured with immunoSEQ multiplex PCR; TCRdb has only the in-frame clones, and not every one. The profile covers millions of clones, with more than 85% appearing a single time and 0.39% taken by the ten largest. Study results and caveats: Researchers sampled blood only, noting tissue repertoires likely differ.

Healthy HIV-negative adults with no recent acute infections or vaccinations were recruited as donors. There were only Caucasian adults among the donors, and all lived in Nashville, Tennessee. Sequencing used naive CD4+ T cells from PBMCs. Subset indicated: CD45RA+ positively selected. The origin of this receptor is a man between 18 and 35 years old in good health. Some clones in this sample may be carry-over from other donors' samples. The rearrangement joins TRBV7-2 to TRBJ2-1; TRBD2 matches 9 bases. CDR3 DNA sequence: TGTGCCAGCAGCCTGACTAGCGGTCTCAATGAGCAGTTCTTC. This translates into CASSLTSGLNEQFF.